Listed below are T cell receptor beta chains from one sample, sequenced in a study of T cell repertoires in cytomegalovirus infection. These receptors' targets are unknown. TCRdb used MiXCR to reprocess the reads, holding one entry per CDR3 protein. Here the sample spans some 560,000 distinct CDR3 sequences, almost 40% being singletons. Source: cultured PBMCs, taken from culture after CMV antigen stimulation. The source of these receptors is a human donor in good health (CMV status not recorded). Some clones in this sample may be carry-over from other donors' samples. CDR3s include the opening cysteine and the closing phenylalanine or tryptophan. The order of the fields is clone size, V gene, J gene, D gene, CDR3 DNA, CDR3 protein. A D gene is named only where the DNA matches it firmly. Size tells how often a clone was seen (once, few, many) or the class of an expanded clone, and some rows leave it out.

NA	TRBV7-6	TRBJ2-1	NA	TGTGCCAGCAGCTTAGCTGGCGCGACCTCGGGCGGGTTCTTC	CASSLAGATSGGFF
few	TRBV12-3/TRBV12-4	TRBJ2-1	TRBD1	TGTGCCAGCAGCCTCGGGACAGGCTTATTTGGGGAGTTCTTC	CASSLGTGLFGEFF
NA	TRBV7-2	TRBJ1-1	NA	TGTGCCAGCAGCTTTTTCGCCCAGAACACTGAAGCTTTCTTT	CASSFFAQNTEAFF
few	TRBV6-1	TRBJ2-7	TRBD2	TGTGCCAGCAGCAAAATAGCGGGGGCCCTCCAGGGGCAGTACTTC	CASSKIAGALQGQYF
few	TRBV7-2	TRBJ2-3	TRBD2	TGTGCCAGCAGCTCGGAGACTAGCGGGGGGAATACGCAGTATTTT	CASSSETSGGNTQYF
few	TRBV7-2	TRBJ2-3	TRBD2	TGTGCCAGCAGCTCCAAGTATGGCAGAAAGTGGACTAGCGGGAGGGCGGCAGATACGCAGTATTTT	CASSSKYGRKWTSGRAADTQYF
NA	TRBV7-2	TRBJ2-7	TRBD2	TGTGCCAGCAGTTCCGGGACTAGCTACTACGAGCAGTACTTC	CASSSGTSYYEQYF
many	TRBV7-8	TRBJ2-5	TRBD2	TGTGCCAGCAGCTTAGTGTCTAGCGGACAAGAGACCCAGTACTTC	CASSLVSSGQETQYF
NA	TRBV7-2	TRBJ2-5	TRBD2	TGTGCCACTAACCGGGGTAGCGGGGGGGCGGAGACCCAGTACTTC	CATNRGSGGAETQYF
NA	TRBV7-2	TRBJ2-7	TRBD1	TGTGCCAGCAGCACCCGACAGGGTCCCTACGAGCAGTACTTC	CASSTRQGPYEQYF
NA	TRBV20-1	TRBJ1-1	NA	TGCAGTGCTAGGTCTCGAGCGGGGAACACTGAAGCTTTCTTT	CSARSRAGNTEAFF
few	TRBV12-3/TRBV12-4	TRBJ2-2	TRBD2	TGTGCCAGCAGCCCTCGACCGGGACTAGCGGGCCTCACCGGGGAGCTGTTTTTT	CASSPRPGLAGLTGELFF
NA	TRBV28	TRBJ2-5	NA	TGTGCCAGCAGTTCGATCGTCGGGGGACTCCAAGAGACCCAGTACTTC	CASSSIVGGLQETQYF
NA	TRBV20-1	TRBJ1-6	TRBD1	TGCAGTGCTATGGGGGACAGCTCCTATAATTCACCCCTCCACTTT	CSAMGDSSYNSPLHF
few	TRBV7-2	TRBJ2-5	NA	TGTGCCAGCAGCTCCACCCGGGACTACCAAGAGACCCAGTACTTC	CASSSTRDYQETQYF
few	TRBV7-8	TRBJ1-5	NA	TGTGCCAGCAGCTTAGTGGCAGGGATGGATAGCAATCAGCCCCAGCATTTT	CASSLVAGMDSNQPQHF
once	TRBV20-1	TRBJ2-3	NA	TGCAGTGCCACACAGGAGGATACGCAGTATTTT	CSATQEDTQYF
once	TRBV6-2/TRBV6-3	TRBJ2-1	TRBD1	TGTGCCAGCATGACAGGGGATCGAGTCAATGAGCAGTTCTTC	CASMTGDRVNEQFF
NA	TRBV7-2	TRBJ2-5	NA	TGTGCCAGCAGTCCCAAGGTTGGCGGGCGAGAGACCCAGTACTTC	CASSPKVGGRETQYF
NA	TRBV6-1	TRBJ2-7	TRBD2	TGTGCCAGCAGTTACATGCTAGCGGGAGCCTACGAGCAGTACTTC	CASSYMLAGAYEQYF
NA	TRBV11-2	TRBJ2-7	NA	TGTGCCAGCAGACCTAAGAGGGGGGCGTTGTATTACGAGCAGTACTTC	CASRPKRGALYYEQYF
few	TRBV7-6	TRBJ2-2	NA	TGTGCCAGCAGACCCGCGGGAATCGGGGAGCTGTTTTTT	CASRPAGIGELFF
NA	TRBV19	TRBJ2-3	TRBD1	TGTGCCAGTAGCCGGGGCCCTACAGGGGGCGATACGCAGTATTTT	CASSRGPTGGDTQYF
NA	TRBV6-2/TRBV6-3	TRBJ2-1	NA	TGTGCCAGCAGTAGGACCTACGCGGAGCAGTTCTTC	CASSRTYAEQFF
few	TRBV7-8	TRBJ2-7	TRBD1	TGTGCCAGCAGCCTCCTCGGGGGGACAGGGGATCACTACGAGCAGTACTTC	CASSLLGGTGDHYEQYF
few	TRBV7-2	TRBJ2-1	NA	TGTGCCAGCAGCTTAAAAGTGGGCGACGAGCAGTTCTTC	CASSLKVGDEQFF
few	TRBV28	TRBJ1-5	NA	TGTGCCAGCAGTTTTTTAGGCGCTCAGCCCCAGCATTTT	CASSFLGAQPQHF
NA	TRBV10-3	TRBJ2-5	TRBD2	TGTGCCATCAGCGCAGCGGGAGACCCTGGGGAGACCCAGTACTTC	CAISAAGDPGETQYF
NA	TRBV7-3	TRBJ2-1	NA	TGTGCCAGCCACGTTTCCGGGCGTGGGTGGGAGCAGTTCTTC	CASHVSGRGWEQFF
NA	TRBV29-1	TRBJ2-6	NA	TGCAGCGTTCTGGACGGTGGGGCCAACGTCCTGACTTTC	CSVLDGGANVLTF
many	TRBV7-2	TRBJ2-5	NA	TGTGCCAGCAGTCGTCAGGTCGGCGAGACCCAGTACTTC	CASSRQVGETQYF
NA	TRBV12-3/TRBV12-4	TRBJ1-5	NA	TGTGCCAGCAGTCTAGGTTTTTCGGATCAGCCCCAGCATTTT	CASSLGFSDQPQHF
few	TRBV5-1	TRBJ1-2	TRBD1	TGCGCCAGCAGCTCCCAGGGGGCGTACTATGGCTACACCTTC	CASSSQGAYYGYTF
NA	TRBV18	TRBJ2-1	TRBD2	TGTGCCAGCTCACCCCCCGGGACTAGCTCCTACAATGAGCAGTTCTTC	CASSPPGTSSYNEQFF
few	TRBV7-2	TRBJ2-3	TRBD2	TGTGCCAGCAGCTTAGACAGCGGGGGGGGGGGTACGCAGTATTTT	CASSLDSGGGGTQYF
many	TRBV7-2	TRBJ2-7	TRBD2	TGTGCCAGCAGCCCAACTAGCGGGGGGGCTTACGAGCAGTACTTC	CASSPTSGGAYEQYF
NA	TRBV2	TRBJ2-1	NA	TGTGCCAGCAGTGAAGGAACTAGTCGGAATGAGCAGTTCTTC	CASSEGTSRNEQFF
few	TRBV19	TRBJ1-5	NA	TGTGCCAGTACTCCCCTAGGGGACGGATTTAACCAGCCCCAGCATTTT	CASTPLGDGFNQPQHF
NA	TRBV28	TRBJ2-7	NA	TGTGCCAGCAGCCTCAGTTTGAACTCCTACGAGCAGTACTTC	CASSLSLNSYEQYF
few	TRBV7-6	TRBJ2-1	NA	TGTGCCAGCAGCCCAAGGGCCCAGGGCTATGAGCAGTTCTTC	CASSPRAQGYEQFF
once	TRBV29-1	TRBJ2-7	NA	TGCAGCGTTTTATGGTCAATCCGGCTCGAGCAGTACTTC	CSVLWSIRLEQYF
few	TRBV7-2	TRBJ2-3	NA	TGTGCCAGCAGCTCCGGACTCGATACGCAGTATTTT	CASSSGLDTQYF
many	TRBV7-2	TRBJ1-2	TRBD1	TGTGCCAGCAGCCTCGGACAGGGGGCGCTTAGTGGGTATGGCTACACCTTC	CASSLGQGALSGYGYTF
few	TRBV6-8	TRBJ1-1	NA	TGTGCCAGCAGTGAACAAAACACTGAAGCTTTCTTT	CASSEQNTEAFF
NA	TRBV10-2	TRBJ1-1	NA	TGCGCCAGCACCATGACGTTGGACACTGAAGCTTTCTTT	CASTMTLDTEAFF
few	TRBV12-3/TRBV12-4	TRBJ2-1	TRBD2	TGTGCCAGCAGGTCCTGGGGACTAGCTATACAGTTCTTC	CASRSWGLAIQFF
NA	TRBV7-9	TRBJ1-2	NA	TGTGCCAGCAGCTTATGGGCGGACTATGGCTACACCTTC	CASSLWADYGYTF
NA	TRBV28	TRBJ1-6	NA	TGTGCCACCCAGCGACCGTATAATTCACCCCTCCACTTT	CATQRPYNSPLHF
NA	TRBV20-1	TRBJ2-3	TRBD2	TGCAGTGCTTGGCGGGAGGGCCAAGATACGCAGTATTTT	CSAWREGQDTQYF
few	TRBV2	TRBJ2-1	TRBD1	TGTGCCAGCAGTGGGGGGCCAGGGGGTTGGAGGTTCTTC	CASSGGPGGWRFF